The 17 T cell receptor beta chains below all came from one sample that was sequenced in a study of early T cells in non-severe SARS-CoV-2 infection (dated by TCRdb to the early 2020s). Receptors were amplified or captured by 5' RACE. For sequencing, a NextSeq 500 was employed. TCRdb took the public reads, trimmed them with fastp at Q25, ran MiXCR for clone calling and kept in-frame beta chains. Each entry is one CDR3 protein sequence, shown with its most common DNA and genes. In this sample the table shows 55,000 to 70,000 distinct CDR3 sequences, over 4.5% of which occur a single time. The ten largest clones take up around 4.9% of the sample. Sequencing input: whole blood. These receptors all come from an adult who was a healthcare worker with PCR-confirmed SARS-CoV-2 infection or an uninfected control (not recorded which).

This clonotype was seen a few times. The rearrangement uses TRBV7-2 and TRBJ2-2, with 10 bases lining up with TRBD2. The J segment lost 0 bases and the V segment lost 2 bases, leaving 0 bases of the junction unmatched. The germline V gene has CDR1 SGHTA and CDR2 FQGNSA. The CDR3 runs to 16 residues. The CDR3 DNA follows: TGTGCCAGCAGCTTAAGCGGGGGGGCGAACACCGGGGAGCTGTTTTTT. Translation: CASSLSGGANTGELFF.

This clonotype was seen at least ten times. The chain uses TRBV11-2 and TRBJ2-1; unclear D gene. This CDR3 comprises 13 residues. Germline loops: CDR1 SGHAT, CDR2 FQNNGV. With 5 bases removed from V and 10 bases from J, the gap between germline ends came to 15 bases. Here the CDR3 reads CASSPTVGNEQFF. CDR3 in DNA: TGTGCCAGCAGCCCCACGGTGGGTAACGAGCAGTTCTTC.

By proportion, this clonotype is medium-sized (0.01 to 0.1%). The gene calls are TRBV20-1 and TRBJ2-1; no firm D call. The V and J ends lost 1 base and 8 bases respectively, with 15 bases between them. The CDR3 extends over 14 amino acids. Germline lookup yields CDR1 DFQATT and CDR2 SNEGSKA (reference sequence). The CDR3 nucleotides read TGCAGTGCTAGAGTCGGAGCTGGAGAGGATGAGCAGTTCTTC. Translating gives CSARVGAGEDEQFF.

V usage is TRBV18 and J usage is TRBJ1-2; possible D gene TRBD1, 5 bases. CDR3 length: 13 amino acids. Looked up from germline, CDR1 is KGHSH and CDR2 is LQKENI. The V end lost 4 bases, the J end lost 2 bases, and 8 bases lay between the germline ends. DNA for the CDR3: TGTGCCAGCTCACTTGACAGCAACTATGGCTACACCTTC. This gives the protein CASSLDSNYGYTF.

This clonotype was counted at least ten times. This chain joins TRBV20-1 and TRBJ1-4, with 7 bases lining up with TRBD1. Germline CDR1 DFQATT, CDR2 SNEGSKA (reference sequence). V was pared by 3 bases and J by 8 bases, with 6 bases of the junction left unmatched. There are 13 residues in the CDR3. The CDR3: CSASSRGGEKLFF. CDR3 coding DNA: TGCAGTGCTAGTAGCAGGGGGGGAGAAAAACTGTTTTTT.

The chain is built from TRBV3-1 and TRBJ1-1, with D maybe TRBD1 (6 bases). Germline V gene data show CDR1 as LGHDT and CDR2 as YNNKEL (reference sequence). The germline V and J ends were trimmed by 2 bases and 0 bases, with 13 bases remaining between them. The CDR3 is 16 amino acids. The CDR3 DNA reads TGTGCCAGCAGCCAACCGGGACAAATAATGAACACTGAAGCTTTCTTT. Translated, it gives CASSQPGQIMNTEAFF.

In this sample, this clonotype turned up many times. The chain has TRBV10-3 and TRBJ2-3, with D perhaps matching TRBD1 or TRBD2 (5 bases each). Trimming left V 4 bases short and J 4 bases short, with 21 bases between. The CDR3 covers 17 residues. Germline-derived CDR1 and CDR2 are ENHRY and SYGVKD. CDR3 loop: CAISGSGGAVLADTQYF. The CDR3 DNA reads as TGTGCCATCAGTGGCAGTGGGGGAGCGGTCTTGGCAGATACGCAGTATTTT.

The chain combines TRBV20-1 with TRBJ2-7; 9 bases map to TRBD2. The ends lost 6 bases at V and 6 bases at J; junction bases unmatched: 12. The CDR3 is 14 amino acids. Per germline, CDR1 DFQATT and CDR2 SNEGSKA (reference sequence). CDR3 nucleotides: TGCAGTGCACCAACTAGCGGGTCCTCTCTCGAGCAGTACTTC. This codes for CSAPTSGSSLEQYF.

In this sample, this clonotype turned up many times. The chain employs TRBV10-3 and TRBJ2-7; D not resolved. In germline, CDR1 is ENHRY, CDR2 SYGVKD. Between the trimmed V and J ends, which lost 3 bases and 0 bases, there was a span of 9 bases. This CDR3 region has 14 residues. The CDR3 reads CAISEQTASYEQYF. DNA of the CDR3: TGTGCCATCAGTGAACAGACCGCCTCCTACGAGCAGTACTTC.

This clonotype was recorded a few times. The gene calls are TRBV5-5 and TRBJ2-1; D remains unclear. Trimming shortened V by 0 bases and J by 0 bases, and 7 bases separated the two germline ends. The CDR3 has 15 residues. Germline lookup yields CDR1 SGHKS and CDR2 YYEKEE (reference sequence). CDR3 region: CASSLGLGSYNEQFF. For the CDR3, the DNA is TGTGCCAGCAGCTTGGGGCTGGGCTCCTACAATGAGCAGTTCTTC.

This clonotype came up many times. V and J are TRBV30 and TRBJ1-6, with 8 bases fitting TRBD1. The CDR3 loop spans 13 amino acids. V lost 5 bases, J lost 13 bases, and 10 bases stayed unmatched. CDR1 and CDR2 (germline): GTSNPN, SVGIG (reference sequence). CDR3 DNA: TGTGCCTGGGCCGGGACAGGTACCGTTCCCCTCCACTTT. Residues: CAWAGTGTVPLHF.

This clonotype was counted at least ten times. V usage is TRBV7-2 and J usage is TRBJ1-2, with 7 bases identical to TRBD1. Trimming took 3 bases from V and 3 from J; bases not matched to a gene: 4. Germline V gene lookup returns CDR1 SGHTA and CDR2 FQGNSA. This CDR3 is 14 amino acids long. CDR3 nucleotides: TGTGCCAGCAGCTTTAATCAGGGGGACTATGGCTACACCTTC. Translated, it gives CASSFNQGDYGYTF. The full variable domain, completed using reference TRBV7-2 and TRBJ1-2, is GAGVSQSPSNKVTEKGKDVELRCDPISGHTALYWYRQSLGQGLEFLIYFQGNSAPDKSGLPSDRFSAERTGGSVSTLTIQRTQQEDSAVYLCASSFNQGDYGYTFGSGTRLTVV.

This clonotype has a count of ten or more. The gene calls are TRBV5-1 and TRBJ2-7; D remains ambiguous. This CDR3 is built from 13 residues. Trimming took off 1 base at V and 2 bases at J, with 7 bases between the two ends. Germline lookup yields CDR1 SGHRS and CDR2 YFSETQ. This chain's CDR3 is CASSLTSTYEQYF. CDR3 nucleotide sequence: TGCGCCAGCAGCTTGACCTCTACCTACGAGCAGTACTTC.

This clonotype was detected many times. The gene calls are TRBV12-3 or TRBV12-4 and TRBJ2-7, with 9 bases fitting TRBD2. Germline trimming cut 3 bases from V and 6 bases from J; bases unmatched to any gene: 12. CDR3 size: 16 residues. The chain's CDR3 is CASSFFRGSGGIEQYF. The CDR3 DNA follows: TGTGCCAGCAGTTTTTTTCGGGGTAGCGGGGGTATCGAGCAGTACTTC.

CDR3 coding DNA: TGTGCCAGCAGCCGGGACAGCGAAGGCTATGGCTACACCTTC. It translates to CASSRDSEGYGYTF. The rearrangement uses TRBV5-4 and TRBJ1-2; 7 positions agree with TRBD1. Per the germline V gene, CDR1 is SGHNT and CDR2 is YYREEE (reference sequence). The V segment lost 4 bases and the J segment 4 bases; nucleotides outside the gene matches: 7. The CDR3 has 14 residues.

This clonotype occurred many times. The chain combines TRBV24-1 with TRBJ2-1; D not resolved. This CDR3 has 17 amino acids. Trimming stripped 5 bases from V and 10 bases from J, with 26 bases between. Germline CDR1 KGHDR, CDR2 SFDVKD. The CDR3 nucleotides are TGTGCCACCAGTGGCCCCTCAAAAGAAGGAATTTTGGGGGAGCAGTTCTTC. It encodes CATSGPSKEGILGEQFF.

This chain uses TRBV2 with TRBJ2-7; no clear D. This CDR3 comprises 13 residues. Deletions cut 7 bases from V and 0 bases from J, with 10 bases between. CDR1 is SNHLY, CDR2 FYNNEI, per germline. Here the CDR3 DNA reads TGTGCCAGCACCCCGGGCGTCTCCTACGAGCAGTACTTC. This translates into CASTPGVSYEQYF.